The clone carrying this TCR beta chain was detected many times. V was clipped by 4 bases and J by 4 bases; unmatched bases: 13. Germline CDR1 and CDR2: MNHEY and SMNVEV (reference sequence). The CDR3 covers 17 residues. Amplification targeted TCR beta CDR3 regions from RNA transcripts. A first-round RT-PCR of the TCR CDR3 used the HTBI primer set. One entry per CDR3 protein results from TCRdb running MiXCR on the multiplex PCR reads. The table lists hundreds of thousands of distinct CDR3 sequences, roughly 15% of them singletons. The sample belongs to a study of T cells in Graves' hyperthyroidism and ophthalmopathy.

The sample consisted of blood. This clonotype originated in a woman aged 40 to 50 with Graves' ophthalmopathy. The chain employs TRBV27 and TRBJ1-5; 7 nucleotides align to TRBD1. CDR3 coding DNA: TGTGCCAGCAGTTCCGGGGACAGTTCGCGGAGAAATCAGCCCCAGCATTTT. This sequence encodes CASSSGDSSRRNQPQHF.